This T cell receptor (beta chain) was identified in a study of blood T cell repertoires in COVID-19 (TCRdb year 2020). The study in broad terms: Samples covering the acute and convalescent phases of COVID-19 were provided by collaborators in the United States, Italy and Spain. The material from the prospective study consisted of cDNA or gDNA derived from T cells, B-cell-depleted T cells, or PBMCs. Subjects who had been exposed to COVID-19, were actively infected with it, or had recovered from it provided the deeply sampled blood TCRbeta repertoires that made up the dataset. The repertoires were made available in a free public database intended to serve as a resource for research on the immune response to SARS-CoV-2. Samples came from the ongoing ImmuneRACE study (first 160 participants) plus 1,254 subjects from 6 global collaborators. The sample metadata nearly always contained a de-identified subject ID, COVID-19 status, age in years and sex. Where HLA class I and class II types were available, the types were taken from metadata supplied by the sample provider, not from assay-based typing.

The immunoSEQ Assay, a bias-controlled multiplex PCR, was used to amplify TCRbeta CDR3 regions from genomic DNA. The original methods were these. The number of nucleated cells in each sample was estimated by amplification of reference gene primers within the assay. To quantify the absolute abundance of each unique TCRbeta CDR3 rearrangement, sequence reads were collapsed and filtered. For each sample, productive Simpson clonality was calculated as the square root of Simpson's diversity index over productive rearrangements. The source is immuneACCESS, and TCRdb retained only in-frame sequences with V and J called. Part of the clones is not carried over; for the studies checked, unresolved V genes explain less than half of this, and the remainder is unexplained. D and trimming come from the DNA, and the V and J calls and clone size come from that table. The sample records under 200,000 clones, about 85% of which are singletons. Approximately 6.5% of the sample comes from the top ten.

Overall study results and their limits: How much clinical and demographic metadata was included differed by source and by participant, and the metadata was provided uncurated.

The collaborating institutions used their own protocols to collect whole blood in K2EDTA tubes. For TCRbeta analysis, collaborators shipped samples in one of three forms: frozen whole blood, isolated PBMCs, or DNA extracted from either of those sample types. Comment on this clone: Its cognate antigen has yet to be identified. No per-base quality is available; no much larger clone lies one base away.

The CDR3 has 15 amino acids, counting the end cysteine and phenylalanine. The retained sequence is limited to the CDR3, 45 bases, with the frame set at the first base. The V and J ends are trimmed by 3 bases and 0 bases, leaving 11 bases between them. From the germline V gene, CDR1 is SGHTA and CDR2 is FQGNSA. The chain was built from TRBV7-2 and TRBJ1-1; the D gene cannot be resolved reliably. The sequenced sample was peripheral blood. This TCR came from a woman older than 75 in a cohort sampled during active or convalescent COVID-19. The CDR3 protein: CASSFSVSMNTEAFF. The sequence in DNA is TGTGCCAGCAGCTTTAGCGTAAGCATGAACACTGAAGCTTTCTTT.